These 30 T cell receptor beta chains originate from one sample sequenced in a study of vaccination and CD4 T cells after COVID-19. Oncomine TCR Beta short-read sequencing was applied to DNA from cultured CD4+ T cells. TCRdb recomputed calls from the PCR reads with MiXCR, one row per CDR3 protein. The sample records over 14,000 distinct CDR3 sequences, approximately 30% being singletons. Treatment given: roughly 10-day PBMC culture with coronavirus spike peptide pools or control peptides (ViraFEST assay). These TCRs are of unknown antigen specificity. This specimen consisted of CD4+ T cells from blood, cultured in vitro, obtained after SARS-CoV-2 vaccination. The receptor source for this set is a human donor who had recovered from COVID-19.

A single count supports this clonotype. This rearrangement joins TRBV28 to TRBJ1-1; D uncertain. CDR1 and CDR2 (germline): MDHEN, SYDVKM. V dropped 6 bases and J dropped 5 bases, with 10 bases sitting between them. The CDR3 has 12 residues. The CDR3 nucleotides read TGTGCCAGCAGCCTTATTAGGACTGAAGCTTTCTTT. It specifies CASSLIRTEAFF.

This clonotype was seen a handful of times. The gene calls are TRBV10-1 and TRBJ2-5; TRBD1 agrees at 9 bases. The V gene end was trimmed by 8 bases and the J gene end by 1 base; junction bases not matched to a gene: 14. The CDR3 covers 17 residues. CDR1 is WNHNN, CDR2 SYGVQD, per germline (reference sequence). This CDR3 reads CASDGEDRGYLQETQYF. The DNA of the CDR3 is TGCGCCAGCGATGGAGAGGACAGGGGATACCTCCAAGAGACCCAGTACTTC.

The chain couples TRBV10-3 to TRBJ2-7; TRBD1 aligns across 9 bases. The CDR3 runs to 18 residues. In germline, CDR1 is ENHRY, CDR2 SYGVKD. Trimming cost V 3 bases and J 4 bases; bases outside gene matches: 16. CDR3 DNA sequence: TGTGCCATCAGTGATAGTAACAGGGGGCGCCCAAATTCTTACGAGCAGTACTTC. Its protein is CAISDSNRGRPNSYEQYF.

This clonotype was picked up one time. This sequence joins TRBV27 and TRBJ2-1; maybe TRBD2 (5 bases). The V gene's germline CDR1 is MNHEY and CDR2 SMNVEV (reference sequence). The V end was cut by 8 bases, the J end by 8 bases, with 19 bases between. The CDR3 extends over 14 amino acids. The CDR3 DNA reads TGTGCCAGCGCCCTTGGCCGGACTGGCGATGAGCAGTTCTTC. This codes for CASALGRTGDEQFF.

The V gene is TRBV6-5, the J gene TRBJ1-2; the D is unclear. Germline values: CDR1 MNHEY, CDR2 SVGAGI. The length of the CDR3 is 14 residues. V gave up 2 bases and J gave up 2 bases, with 9 bases separating them. CDR3 residues: CASSYRVTNYGYTF. The CDR3 nucleotides are TGTGCCAGCAGTTACCGGGTCACCAACTATGGCTACACCTTC.

This clonotype was found a few times. The J gene is TRBJ1-1, the V gene TRBV20-1; D ambiguous. This CDR3 comprises 14 residues. Deletions cut 2 bases from V and 4 bases from J, with 14 bases between. Germline loops: CDR1 DFQATT, CDR2 SNEGSKA (reference sequence). CDR3 nucleotide sequence: TGCAGTGCTAGAAAGAATGCGGCTCGCACTGAAGCTTTCTTT. Translation gives CSARKNAARTEAFF.

This clonotype occurred once. The gene calls are TRBV18 and TRBJ1-5; D uncertain. There are 14 residues in the CDR3. With 3 bases removed from V and 4 bases from J, the gap between germline ends came to 10 bases. CDR1 is KGHSH, CDR2 LQKENI, per germline. CDR3 in DNA: TGTGCCAGCTCACCCGTTCAAGGGAATCAGCCCCAGCATTTT. Protein: CASSPVQGNQPQHF.

The chain joins TRBV7-6 to TRBJ2-7; 7 bases agree with TRBD1. There are 13 residues in the CDR3. CDR1 is SGHVS, CDR2 FNYEAQ, per germline. V lost 0 bases, J lost 4 bases, and 0 bases stayed unmatched. The CDR3 sequence is CASSLAQGYEQYF. In nucleotides, the CDR3 is TGTGCCAGCAGCTTAGCACAGGGGTACGAGCAGTACTTC.

This clonotype came up a few times. The CDR3 sequence: CSARDSGKETQYF. The CDR3 coding sequence is TGCAGTGCTAGAGATTCTGGGAAAGAGACCCAGTACTTC. This chain links TRBV20-1 with TRBJ2-5, with D unclear. Germline V gene lookup returns CDR1 DFQATT and CDR2 SNEGSKA (reference sequence). Between the trimmed V and J ends, which lost 0 bases and 3 bases, there was a span of 8 bases. The CDR3 has 13 residues.

This clonotype occurred a few times. V gene TRBV19 combines with J gene TRBJ1-5; D remains unclear. The CDR3 is 15 residues long. The germline V gene encodes CDR1 LNHDA and CDR2 SQIVND (reference sequence). V shed 3 bases and J shed 7 bases, with 16 bases lying between them. The CDR3 DNA reads TGTGCCAGTAGTATTGGGAGAAGTAACCCCCAGCCCCAGCATTTT. Its protein product is CASSIGRSNPQPQHF.

Only a few counts were recorded for this clonotype. The chain employs TRBV7-2 and TRBJ1-1; TRBD1 matches at 8 bases. In germline, CDR1 is SGHTA, CDR2 FQGNSA. The CDR3 extends over 14 amino acids. V lost 5 bases to trimming and J lost 4 bases; unmatched junction nucleotides: 6. DNA of the CDR3: TGTGCCAGCAGCCCCAGGGGGCTGGGCACTGAAGCTTTCTTT. It specifies CASSPRGLGTEAFF.

This chain joins TRBV19 and TRBJ2-1, with D maybe TRBD2 (6 bases). The germline CDR1 and CDR2 sequences are LNHDA and SQIVND (reference sequence). The CDR3 is 17 residues long. V was pared by 3 bases and J by 7 bases, with 22 bases between. CDR3 loop: CASSIGPGRDFGNEQFF. Written as DNA, the CDR3 is TGTGCCAGTAGTATTGGTCCCGGGCGGGATTTCGGGAATGAGCAGTTCTTC. Filled out from reference TRBV19 and TRBJ2-1, the complete variable domain reads DGGITQSPKYLFRKEGQNVTLSCEQNLNHDAMYWYRQDPGQGLRLIYYSQIVNDFQKGDIAEGYSVSREKKESFPLTVTSAQKNPTAFYLCASSIGPGRDFGNEQFFGPGTRLTVL.

This chain connects TRBV15 to TRBJ2-7; weak D call: TRBD2 (5 bases). Per germline, CDR1 LNHNV and CDR2 YYDKDF (reference sequence). The CDR3 contains 11 residues. Trimming took 5 bases from V and 6 from J, leaving 8 bases between them. The CDR3 coding sequence is TGTGCCACCAGCGGGAGAGGCGAGCAGTACTTC. This encodes CATSGRGEQYF.

By sample share, this clonotype is medium-sized. The chain is built from TRBV20-1 and TRBJ1-2; 8 bases match TRBD1. The CDR3 consists of 15 residues. Per germline, CDR1 DFQATT and CDR2 SNEGSKA (reference sequence). Unmatched junction bases numbered 12, after V lost 1 base and J lost 8 bases. The CDR3 DNA reads TGCAGTGCTAGAGGCTACAGCGGGGACAGGTTGGGCTACACCTTC. Its translation: CSARGYSGDRLGYTF.

The J gene is TRBJ2-3, the V gene TRBV28; D is possibly TRBD2 (5 bases). Germline CDR1 and CDR2: MDHEN and SYDVKM. The V end lost 6 bases, the J end lost 1 base, and 11 bases lay between the germline ends. CDR3 length equals 14 residues. CDR3: CASRGGLRTDTQYF. The DNA for the CDR3 is TGTGCCAGCAGGGGCGGACTCCGCACAGATACGCAGTATTTT.

This chain uses TRBV6-1 with TRBJ2-1; no reliable D call. Trimming shortened V by 7 bases and J by 7 bases, and 23 bases separated the two germline ends. This CDR3 region has 16 residues. CDR1 MNHNS and CDR2 SASEGT come from the germline V gene. The CDR3 sequence is CASTHIRVLGRNEQFF. The CDR3 coding sequence is TGTGCCAGCACCCACATAAGGGTTCTTGGACGGAATGAGCAGTTCTTC.

This rearrangement joins TRBV25-1 to TRBJ1-6; possibly TRBD1 for D (6 bases). Germline CDR1 and CDR2: MGHDK and SYGVNS. V lost 1 base and J lost 5, with 9 bases in between. The CDR3 extends over 15 amino acids. CDR3 residues: CASSELGHNNSPLHF. The CDR3 DNA reads as TGTGCCAGCAGTGAATTGGGACATAATAATTCACCCCTCCACTTT.

The chain carries TRBV11-2 and TRBJ2-1, with a tentative D call TRBD2 (6 bases). With 4 bases removed from V and 5 bases from J, the gap between germline ends came to 12 bases. CDR1 SGHAT and CDR2 FQNNGV come from the germline V gene. This CDR3 contains 14 residues. CDR3 residues: CASSSQRLDNEQFF. The CDR3 region has the DNA TGTGCCAGCAGCTCCCAGAGACTAGACAATGAGCAGTTCTTC. Variable domain in full (rest from reference TRBV11-2 and TRBJ2-1): EAGVAQSPRYKIIEKRQSVAFWCNPISGHATLYWYQQILGQGPKLLIQFQNNGVVDDSQLPKDRFSAERLKGVDSTLKIQPAKLEDSAVYLCASSSQRLDNEQFFGPGTRLTVL.

CDR3 sequence (DNA): TGCGCCAGCAGTGACGGCACCCTCGGACTAGCGGGAGGGCCCCTCGAGCAGTACTTC. Translated, it gives CASSDGTLGLAGGPLEQYF. The chain employs TRBV10-1 and TRBJ2-7, with 15 bases identical to TRBD2. Germline V lookup: CDR1 WNHNN, CDR2 SYGVQD (reference sequence). The length of the CDR3 is 19 residues. The J segment lost 6 bases and the V segment lost 3 bases, leaving 15 bases of the junction unmatched.

This clonotype was counted a few times. The CDR3 DNA sequence: TGTGCCAGTAGTATAGGGGCAGGCAAGGCGGGACAGCCCCAGCATTTT. Protein product: CASSIGAGKAGQPQHF. V usage is TRBV19 and J usage is TRBJ1-5; D uncertain. The CDR3 has 16 residues. The V end was cut by 1 base, the J end by 7 bases, with 17 bases between. The germline gives CDR1 LNHDA, CDR2 SQIVND (reference sequence).

The V call is TRBV27, the J call TRBJ2-5; a weak D match, TRBD2 (6 bases). CDR3 length equals 16 residues. The germline V and J ends were trimmed by 6 bases and 5 bases, with 22 bases remaining between them. Germline lookup yields CDR1 MNHEY and CDR2 SMNVEV (reference sequence). This CDR3 reads CASSENRYGRHETQYF. For the CDR3, the DNA is TGTGCCAGCAGCGAAAACAGGTACGGGAGACACGAGACCCAGTACTTC.

This chain links TRBV7-9 with TRBJ1-3; D ambiguous. This CDR3 spans 14 amino acids. Trimming shortened V by 4 bases and J by 4 bases, and 11 bases separated the two germline ends. Germline V CDR1 and CDR2: SEHNR, FQNEAQ (reference sequence). CDR3 sequence: CASSSGSTGNTIYF. CDR3 nucleotides: TGTGCCAGCAGCTCCGGGTCTACCGGAAACACCATATATTTT.

This clonotype was observed a handful of times. This rearrangement joins TRBV27 to TRBJ1-1; no reliable D call. The CDR3 totals 14 residues. The ends were cut back, 2 bases at V and 6 bases at J, with 13 bases in the middle. Germline V CDR1 and CDR2: MNHEY, SMNVEV (reference sequence). This chain's CDR3 is CASSLVSQDPEAFF. In DNA, the CDR3 is TGTGCCAGCAGTTTAGTCAGCCAGGATCCTGAAGCTTTCTTT.

The chain has TRBV12-3 or TRBV12-4 and TRBJ1-2; D ambiguous. The CDR3 is 12 amino acids. Trimming took 5 bases from V and 8 from J, leaving 12 bases between them. The CDR3 protein is CASSTRMSGYTF. DNA for the CDR3: TGTGCCAGCAGTACACGGATGTCAGGCTACACCTTC.

This chain links TRBV10-3 with TRBJ1-1; D might be TRBD1 (6 bases). With 4 bases removed from V and 5 bases from J, the gap between germline ends came to 14 bases. CDR3 size: 14 residues. Per germline, CDR1 ENHRY and CDR2 SYGVKD. CDR3 sequence reads: CAISGKTGGTEAFF. The CDR3 DNA reads as TGTGCCATCAGTGGCAAGACAGGTGGGACTGAAGCTTTCTTT.

The chain carries TRBV7-2 and TRBJ1-3, with a possible D match to TRBD1 (5 bases). CDR1 SGHTA and CDR2 FQGNSA come from the germline V gene. The CDR3 has 16 amino acids. The germline V and J ends were trimmed by 2 bases and 0 bases, with 11 bases remaining between them. The CDR3 nucleotides read TGTGCCAGCAGCTTATGGGGGTATCCCTCTGGAAACACCATATATTTT. Amino acid sequence: CASSLWGYPSGNTIYF.

V gene TRBV7-2 combines with J gene TRBJ2-3; D may be TRBD1 or TRBD2 (5 bases each). CDR3 length equals 17 residues. Trimming shortened V by 1 base and J by 0 bases, and 14 bases separated the two germline ends. CDR1 is SGHTA and CDR2 is FQGNSA in the germline V gene. The CDR3 region has the DNA TGTGCCAGCAGCTTAGTTGGGGGACCAATAAGCACAGATACGCAGTATTTT. It yields the protein CASSLVGGPISTDTQYF.

This clonotype was detected a few times. This chain joins TRBV19 and TRBJ1-1, with TRBD1 matching over 7 bases. The junction had 9 bases not matched to a gene; V was cut back by 10 bases and J by 4 bases. The CDR3 loop spans 13 amino acids. CDR1 and CDR2 from the germline V gene are LNHDA and SQIVND (reference sequence). The CDR3 region has the DNA TGTGCCATACACCCTACAGGGGCCACTGAAGCTTTCTTT. Translating gives CAIHPTGATEAFF. The complete variable domain, with remaining parts taken from reference TRBV19 and TRBJ1-1, reads DGGITQSPKYLFRKEGQNVTLSCEQNLNHDAMYWYRQDPGQGLRLIYYSQIVNDFQKGDIAEGYSVSREKKESFPLTVTSAQKNPTAFYLCAIHPTGATEAFFGQGTRLTVV.

V and J are TRBV7-2 and TRBJ1-4; 10 bases are shared with TRBD1. Trimming removed 5 bases from V and 6 bases from J; junction bases left unmatched: 3. The CDR3 spans 14 residues. CDR1 is SGHTA and CDR2 is FQGNSA in the germline V gene. CDR3 nucleotides: TGTGCCAGCAGCCTTGACAGGGGGCATGAAAAACTGTTTTTT. This sequence encodes CASSLDRGHEKLFF.

The chain joins TRBV6-5 to TRBJ1-5, with D possibly matching TRBD1 (6 bases). The CDR3 extends over 15 amino acids. V lost 4 bases and J lost 7, with 17 bases in between. The germline V gene encodes CDR1 MNHEY and CDR2 SVGAGI. The CDR3 protein is CASSLRRGGRQPQHF. The CDR3 nucleotides read TGTGCCAGCAGTTTACGGAGGGGGGGCAGGCAGCCCCAGCATTTT.